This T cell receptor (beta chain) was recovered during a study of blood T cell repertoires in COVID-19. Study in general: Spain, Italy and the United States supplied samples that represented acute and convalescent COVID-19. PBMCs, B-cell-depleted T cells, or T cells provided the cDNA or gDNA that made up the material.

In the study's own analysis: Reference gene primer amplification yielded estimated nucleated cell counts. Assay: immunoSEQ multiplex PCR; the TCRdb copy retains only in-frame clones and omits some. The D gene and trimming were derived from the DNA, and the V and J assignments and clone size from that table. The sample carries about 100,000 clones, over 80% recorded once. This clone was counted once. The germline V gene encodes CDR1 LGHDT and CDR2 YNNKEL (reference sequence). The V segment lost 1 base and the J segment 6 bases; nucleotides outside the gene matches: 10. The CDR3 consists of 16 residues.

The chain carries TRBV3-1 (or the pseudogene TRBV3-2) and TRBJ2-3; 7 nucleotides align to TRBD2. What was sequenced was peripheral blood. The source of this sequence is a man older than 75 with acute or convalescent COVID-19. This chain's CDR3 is CASSQARSGVADTQYF. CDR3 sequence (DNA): TGTGCCAGCAGCCAAGCCCGCAGCGGGGTAGCGGATACGCAGTATTTT.